Listed below are T cell receptor beta chains from one sample, sequenced in a study of blood T cell repertoires in COVID-19. Using immunoSEQ multiplex PCR, the repertoire was profiled, and TCRdb retains in-frame clones only, with some absent. The sample includes 150,000 to 200,000 clones, approximately 94% of them seen just once. The sequenced material came from peripheral blood. The receptors were gathered from a young man with COVID-19, enrolled during active disease. The CDR3 runs from the conserved cysteine through the conserved F or W. The D gene is left open where the match is weak. Clone size is stated in some rows and not others, as once, few, many or a class when expanded.

V: TRBV18; size: NA; J: TRBJ2-5; D: TRBD2; CDR3: CASSLTSGRETQYF; DNA: TGTGCCAGCTCACTGACTAGCGGAAGAGAGACCCAGTACTTC
V: TRBV5-1; size: NA; J: TRBJ2-3; D: NA; CDR3: CASSLASAGPADTQYF; DNA: TGCGCCAGCAGCTTGGCCTCGGCAGGGCCGGCAGATACGCAGTATTTT
V: TRBV13; size: NA; J: TRBJ1-6; D: NA; CDR3: CASSLHGAYNSPLHF; DNA: TGTGCCAGCAGCTTACACGGAGCGTATAATTCACCCCTCCACTTT
V: TRBV12-3/TRBV12-4; size: NA; J: TRBJ1-1; D: TRBD1; CDR3: CASSFVGGLEAFF; DNA: TGTGCCAGCAGTTTTGTAGGGGGCCTTGAAGCTTTCTTT
V: TRBV19; size: NA; J: TRBJ2-2; D: NA; CDR3: CASSSQGTNTGELFF; DNA: TGTGCCAGTAGCTCACAGGGAACGAACACCGGGGAGCTGTTTTTT
V: TRBV11-2; size: NA; J: TRBJ2-7; D: TRBD1; CDR3: CASSLIYRGVVEQYF; DNA: TGTGCCAGCAGCTTAATTTACAGGGGGGTGGTCGAGCAGTACTTC
V: TRBV7-9; size: NA; J: TRBJ2-7; D: TRBD1; CDR3: CASSWGTGGSYEQYF; DNA: TGTGCCAGCAGCTGGGGGACAGGGGGGTCCTACGAGCAGTACTTC
V: TRBV5-4; size: NA; J: TRBJ1-6; D: TRBD1; CDR3: CASSLEGGRSYNSPLHF; DNA: TGTGCCAGCAGCTTGGAAGGGGGCAGGTCCTATAATTCACCCCTCCACTTT
V: TRBV30; size: NA; J: TRBJ2-3; D: TRBD2; CDR3: CAWSALAASTDTQYF; DNA: TGTGCCTGGAGCGCGCTAGCGGCTAGCACAGATACGCAGTATTTT
V: TRBV5-1; size: NA; J: TRBJ2-1; D: NA; CDR3: CASSTTGSSYNEQFF; DNA: TGCGCCAGCAGCACTACAGGGAGCTCCTACAATGAGCAGTTCTTC
V: TRBV11-2; size: few; J: TRBJ1-4; D: NA; CDR3: CASSFKGEEKLFF; DNA: TGTGCCAGCAGCTTTAAAGGAGAGGAGAAACTGTTTTTT
V: TRBV5-1; size: NA; J: TRBJ1-1; D: NA; CDR3: CASSLWGGSNTEAFF; DNA: TGCGCCAGCAGCTTGTGGGGGGGATCGAACACTGAAGCTTTCTTT
V: TRBV7-9; size: NA; J: TRBJ1-5; D: TRBD1; CDR3: CASSLGGQANQPQHF; DNA: TGTGCCAGCAGCTTAGGTGGACAGGCCAATCAGCCCCAGCATTTT
V: TRBV5-6; size: NA; J: TRBJ2-1; D: NA; CDR3: CASSLRVNEQFF; DNA: TGTGCCAGCAGCCTCAGGGTTAATGAGCAGTTCTTC
V: TRBV25-1; size: NA; J: TRBJ2-3; D: NA; CDR3: CASSDGSQYTDTQYF; DNA: TGTGCCAGCAGTGATGGGTCACAGTACACAGATACGCAGTATTTT
V: TRBV3-1/TRBV3-2; size: NA; J: TRBJ1-5; D: TRBD1; CDR3: CASSQARKGAPQHF; DNA: TGTGCCAGCAGCCAAGCGAGAAAGGGGGCGCCCCAGCATTTT
V: TRBV19; size: NA; J: TRBJ2-5; D: NA; CDR3: CASSIVARGETQYF; DNA: TGTGCCAGTAGTATAGTGGCTAGAGGGGAGACCCAGTACTTC
V: TRBV6-5; size: NA; J: TRBJ1-3; D: TRBD1; CDR3: CASSYSGQNSGNTIYF; DNA: TGTGCCAGCAGTTACTCGGGACAGAACTCTGGAAACACCATATATTTT
V: TRBV6-4; size: NA; J: TRBJ2-3; D: NA; CDR3: CASSDLAAPRDTQYF; DNA: TGTGCCAGCAGTGACTTAGCGGCCCCACGGGATACGCAGTATTTT
V: TRBV5-4; size: NA; J: TRBJ2-5; D: TRBD2; CDR3: CASSLEPSGYQETQYF; DNA: TGTGCCAGCAGCTTGGAGCCTAGCGGGTACCAAGAGACCCAGTACTTC
V: TRBV13; size: NA; J: TRBJ1-6; D: TRBD1; CDR3: CASNEQGAGNSPLHF; DNA: TGTGCCAGCAACGAACAGGGGGCTGGGAATTCACCCCTCCACTTT
V: TRBV6-4; size: NA; J: TRBJ1-3; D: NA; CDR3: CASSDQHGGNTIYF; DNA: TGTGCCAGCAGTGACCAACATGGTGGAAACACCATATATTTT
V: TRBV5-1; size: NA; J: TRBJ1-1; D: TRBD1; CDR3: CASSKTGVGTEAFF; DNA: TGCGCCAGCTCCAAAACAGGGGTTGGCACTGAAGCTTTCTTT
V: TRBV9; size: NA; J: TRBJ2-1; D: NA; CDR3: CASSVEGGVYNEQFF; DNA: TGTGCCAGCAGCGTAGAAGGGGGAGTCTACAATGAGCAGTTCTTC
V: TRBV6-1; size: NA; J: TRBJ2-3; D: TRBD2; CDR3: CASSEPGSGGDRDTQYF; DNA: TGTGCCAGCAGTGAACCTGGTAGCGGGGGGGATAGAGATACGCAGTATTTT
V: TRBV3-1/TRBV3-2; size: NA; J: TRBJ2-3; D: NA; CDR3: CASSQDSGTDTQYF; DNA: TGTGCCAGCAGCCAAGACTCGGGTACAGATACGCAGTATTTT
V: TRBV6-5; size: NA; J: TRBJ2-5; D: NA; CDR3: CASSYGTKETQYF; DNA: TGTGCCAGCAGTTACGGGACAAAAGAGACCCAGTACTTC
V: TRBV4-2; size: NA; J: TRBJ1-1; D: TRBD1; CDR3: CASSRSDRDVTEAFF; DNA: TGTGCCAGCAGCCGGTCTGACAGGGATGTAACTGAAGCTTTCTTT
V: TRBV11-3; size: NA; J: TRBJ1-1; D: NA; CDR3: CASSSQGGTEAFF; DNA: TGTGCCAGCAGCAGTCAGGGAGGCACTGAAGCTTTCTTT
V: TRBV11-2; size: NA; J: TRBJ2-3; D: TRBD2; CDR3: CASSPFSGGGSDTQYF; DNA: TGTGCCAGCAGCCCTTTTAGCGGGGGCGGGTCAGATACGCAGTATTTT
V: TRBV12-5; size: once; J: TRBJ2-3; D: NA; CDR3: CARGWGGRGPTDTQYF; DNA: TGTGCTCGGGGTTGGGGGGGGCGGGGGCCCACAGATACGCAGTATTTT
V: TRBV29-1; size: NA; J: TRBJ1-1; D: TRBD1; CDR3: CSVWTGLNTEAFF; DNA: TGCAGCGTTTGGACAGGTTTGAACACTGAAGCTTTCTTT
V: TRBV5-1; size: NA; J: TRBJ1-4; D: NA; CDR3: CASSLGVRDSTNEKLFF; DNA: TGCGCCAGCAGCTTGGGGGTCAGGGATTCGACTAATGAAAAACTGTTTTTT
V: TRBV19; size: NA; J: TRBJ1-1; D: NA; CDR3: CASSRTKNTEAFF; DNA: TGTGCCAGCAGTAGGACAAAGAACACTGAAGCTTTCTTT
V: TRBV6-1; size: NA; J: TRBJ1-2; D: TRBD1; CDR3: CASSERTGSTNGYTF; DNA: TGTGCCAGCAGTGAACGGACAGGGTCGACGAATGGCTACACCTTC